This entry describes one T cell receptor (beta chain). Survey-level immunoSEQ sequencing profiled the TCR beta repertoire. Produced via immunoSEQ multiplex PCR; TCRdb's table is partial and in-frame only. This sample carries about 68,000 clones, 80% to 95% of them seen once, and the ten largest clones take roughly 4%. This CDR3 has 15 amino acids. Germline trimming cut 5 bases from V and 2 bases from J; bases unmatched to any gene: 7. From germline, CDR1 is MNHEY and CDR2 SVGAGI. The specimen was PBMCs. The source is a man aged 40-55 years with rheumatoid arthritis. The chain uses TRBV6-5 and TRBJ2-7, with 9 bases fitting TRBD2. CDR3 sequence (DNA): TGTGCCAGCAGTATCAGACTAGCGGTGGCCTACGAGCAGTACTTC. As protein: CASSIRLAVAYEQYF.